Below are 19 T cell receptor beta chains sequenced from a single sample in a study of human T cells and chemical hapten exposure. TCRdb re-analysed the RACE reads in MiXCR, keeping a single row per CDR3 protein. Of about 350,000 distinct CDR3 sequences listed, about 6% are singletons. Time point described: patch test 2, 6 weeks after DPC sensitization. Noted treatment: therapeutic diphenylcyclopropenone sensitization with weekly scalp DPC. The sample was whole blood, taken in connection with sensitization to the hapten diphenylcyclopropenone (DPC). Receptors originate from a woman under 30 with alopecia areata. Some clones in this sample may be carry-over from other donors' samples.

This clonotype was seen more than once but under ten times. The CDR3: CASSEAGGTDTQYF. CDR3 nucleotide sequence: TGTGCCAGCAGTGAGGCAGGGGGTACAGATACGCAGTATTTT. The chain links TRBV2 to TRBJ2-3; 7 bases line up with TRBD1. The ends lost 3 bases at V and 3 bases at J; junction bases unmatched: 3. This CDR3 has 14 residues. CDR1 and CDR2 from the germline V gene are SNHLY and FYNNEI.

This clonotype was detected a few times. The chain recombines TRBV2 with TRBJ2-5; 7 positions agree with TRBD2. This CDR3 region has 15 residues. Germline trimming cut 2 bases from V and 0 bases from J; bases unmatched to any gene: 3. The germline V gene has CDR1 SNHLY and CDR2 FYNNEI. CDR3 bases: TGTGCCAGCAGTGAACTAGCGGTTAACCAAGAGACCCAGTACTTC. It is translated as CASSELAVNQETQYF.

This clonotype was picked up many times. The chain combines TRBV5-5 with TRBJ1-2; D gene uncertain. V was trimmed by 4 bases and J by 0 bases, leaving 7 bases between them. Germline V gives CDR1 SGHKS, CDR2 YYEKEE (reference sequence). The CDR3 extends over 13 amino acids. The CDR3 reads CASSVTANYGYTF. CDR3 sequence (DNA): TGTGCCAGCAGCGTGACTGCTAACTATGGCTACACCTTC.

At least ten counts were recorded for this clonotype. The rearrangement links TRBV6-6 to TRBJ1-1, with 7 positions matching TRBD1. The J segment lost 0 bases and the V segment lost 8 bases, leaving 3 bases of the junction unmatched. The CDR3 covers 13 residues. The germline CDR1 and CDR2 sequences are MNHNY and SVGAGI (reference sequence). CDR3 region: CASEGAVNTEAFF. The CDR3, as DNA: TGTGCCAGCGAGGGGGCCGTGAACACTGAAGCTTTCTTT.

This clonotype was seen a single time. The chain has TRBV4-3 and TRBJ1-2; 10 nucleotides match TRBD1. The CDR3 has 15 residues. V shed 4 bases, J shed 6 bases, and the junction held 8 bases outside the gene matches. Germline V gene lookup returns CDR1 LGHNA and CDR2 YSLEER. The CDR3 protein is CASSLNPGQGNGYTF. The CDR3 DNA is TGCGCCAGCAGCCTCAATCCGGGACAGGGGAATGGCTACACCTTC.

The table lists this clonotype with a few counts. This sequence joins TRBV4-3 and TRBJ2-3; 9 bases agree with TRBD2. V was clipped by 1 base and J by 5 bases; unmatched bases: 4. CDR1 is LGHNA, CDR2 YSLEER, per germline. CDR3 length equals 15 residues. CDR3 DNA: TGCGCCAGCAGCCAAGCTGCGGGGGGGCAAGATACGCAGTATTTT. Translation gives CASSQAAGGQDTQYF.

This clonotype came up a few times. V usage is TRBV6-5 and J usage is TRBJ1-2; 11 nucleotides line up with TRBD1. The CDR3 is 16 amino acids. J was trimmed by 4 bases and V by 6 bases; bases with no gene match: 10. Looked up from germline, CDR1 is MNHEY and CDR2 is SVGAGI. CDR3 sequence (DNA): TGTGCCAGCAGCTGGACAGGGGGCGCGACAAGCTATGGCTACACCTTC. Its translation: CASSWTGGATSYGYTF.

This clonotype came up many times. The rearrangement joins TRBV7-2 to TRBJ1-2, with 8 bases lining up with TRBD1. The CDR3 sequence is 15 residues long. The V gene's germline CDR1 is SGHTA and CDR2 FQGNSA. V lost 4 bases and J lost 2; bases outside the gene matches: 6. CDR3 protein: CASSYPDRVNYGYTF. CDR3 sequence (DNA): TGTGCCAGCAGCTACCCGGACAGGGTCAACTATGGCTACACCTTC.

This clonotype was picked up a small number of times. The chain has TRBV15 and TRBJ2-3; possibly TRBD1 or TRBD2 for D (5 bases each). The CDR3 is made up of 15 amino acids. CDR1 LNHNV and CDR2 YYDKDF come from the germline V gene (reference sequence). Deletions cut 2 bases from V and 2 bases from J, with 11 bases between. This chain's CDR3 is CATSRLGDSTDTQYF. The CDR3 coding sequence is TGTGCCACCAGCAGATTGGGGGATTCCACAGATACGCAGTATTTT.

A few counts support this clonotype. The chain recombines TRBV27 with TRBJ2-1; D unclear. The CDR3 runs 16 residues. Germline CDR1 MNHEY, CDR2 SMNVEV (reference sequence). V dropped 7 bases and J dropped 0 bases, with 16 bases sitting between them. In nucleotides, the CDR3 is TGTGCCAGCACCCTGAAAGGGCTCAGCTCCTACAATGAGCAGTTCTTC. Protein product: CASTLKGLSSYNEQFF.

This clonotype has ten or more counts. This rearrangement joins TRBV9 to TRBJ2-6, with D possibly being TRBD1 (6 bases). With 0 bases removed from V and 4 bases from J, the gap between germline ends came to 14 bases. In germline, CDR1 is SGDLS, CDR2 YYNGEE. There are 17 residues in the CDR3. The CDR3 loop is CASSVGSGVSGANVLTF. For the CDR3, the DNA is TGTGCCAGCAGCGTAGGGTCAGGGGTTTCGGGGGCCAACGTCCTGACTTTC.

This clonotype has more than one count but fewer than ten. CDR3 sequence (DNA): TGCGCCAGCAGCCAAGAGACAGGGTATTACGAGCAGTACTTC. This codes for CASSQETGYYEQYF. V is TRBV4-1 and J is TRBJ2-7, with 7 bases aligning to TRBD1. With V trimmed by 0 bases and J by 4 bases, 3 bases remained unmatched. In germline, CDR1 is MGHRA, CDR2 YSYEKL. This CDR3 comprises 14 residues.

This clonotype was seen repeatedly, ten times or more. This sequence joins TRBV29-1 and TRBJ1-1; 7 bases are shared with TRBD1. Germline values: CDR1 SQVTM, CDR2 ANQGSEA. Trimming took 4 bases from V and 0 from J; bases not matched to a gene: 14. This CDR3 has 17 amino acids. The CDR3 spells CSVGGKQGFNMNTEAFF. CDR3 coding DNA: TGCAGCGTTGGGGGGAAACAGGGGTTCAACATGAACACTGAAGCTTTCTTT.

The table lists this clonotype with many counts. V and J are TRBV5-4 and TRBJ2-3, with TRBD2 as a possible D gene (6 bases). The V end lost 3 bases, the J end lost 0 bases, and 14 bases lay between the germline ends. Germline V gene sequence: CDR1 SGHNT, CDR2 YYREEE (reference sequence). The CDR3 spans 16 residues. The CDR3 spells CASSWAGTGSTDTQYF. CDR3 in DNA: TGTGCCAGCAGCTGGGCGGGGACCGGCAGCACAGATACGCAGTATTTT.

There are a few counts of this clonotype. The gene calls are TRBV2 and TRBJ1-5, with D possibly being TRBD1 (6 bases). Trimming took off 7 bases at V and 6 bases at J, with 19 bases between the two ends. CDR3 length: 15 residues. The germline V gene has CDR1 SNHLY and CDR2 FYNNEI. The CDR3, as DNA: TGTGCCAGCACTATATTACTACAGGGAGGTCAGCCCCAGCATTTT. Its protein product is CASTILLQGGQPQHF. The entire variable domain, with the rest obtained from reference TRBV2 and TRBJ1-5, is as follows: EPEVTQTPSHQVTQMGQEVILRCVPISNHLYFYWYRQILGQKVEFLVSFYNNEISEKSEIFDDQFSVERPDGSNFTLKIRSTKLEDSAMYFCASTILLQGGQPQHFGDGTRLSIL.

This clonotype was observed at least ten times. This chain joins TRBV12-3 or TRBV12-4 and TRBJ1-5, with D possibly matching TRBD1 (6 bases). CDR3 length equals 13 residues. V shed 5 bases and J shed 9 bases, with 14 bases lying between them. The CDR3 here is CASSNREKMPQHF. The CDR3 DNA reads as TGTGCCAGCAGTAACAGGGAGAAGATGCCCCAGCATTTT.

This clonotype occurred many times. The gene calls are TRBV28 and TRBJ2-1, with 7 bases that match TRBD1. J was trimmed by 0 bases and V by 3 bases; bases with no gene match: 5. This CDR3 is 16 amino acids long. The germline V gene has CDR1 MDHEN and CDR2 SYDVKM. The CDR3: CASSFKPGGSYNEQFF. DNA for the CDR3: TGTGCCAGCAGTTTTAAACCAGGGGGCTCCTACAATGAGCAGTTCTTC.

The chain carries TRBV11-2 and TRBJ1-4; D gene uncertain. This CDR3 region has 19 residues. In germline, CDR1 is SGHAT, CDR2 FQNNGV. Deletions cut 2 bases from V and 1 base from J, with 20 bases between. Written as DNA, the CDR3 is TGTGCCAGCAGCTTATGGTCAGTCCTCCCGGATCGAACTAATGAAAAACTGTTTTTT. Residues: CASSLWSVLPDRTNEKLFF.

This clonotype turned up a few times. The J gene is TRBJ1-4, the V gene TRBV5-6; TRBD1 matches at 8 bases. V lost 1 base to trimming and J lost 7 bases; unmatched junction nucleotides: 6. The CDR3 extends over 15 amino acids. The germline V gene has CDR1 SGHDT and CDR2 YYEEEE. CDR3 region: CASSLMDREGEKLFF. CDR3 sequence (DNA): TGTGCCAGCAGCTTGATGGACAGGGAGGGTGAAAAACTGTTTTTT. Variable domain in full (rest from reference TRBV5-6 and TRBJ1-4): DAGVTQSPTHLIKTRGQQVTLRCSPKSGHDTVSWYQQALGQGPQFIFQYYEEEERQRGNFPDRFSGHQFPNYSSELNVNALLLGDSALYLCASSLMDREGEKLFFGSGTQLSVL.